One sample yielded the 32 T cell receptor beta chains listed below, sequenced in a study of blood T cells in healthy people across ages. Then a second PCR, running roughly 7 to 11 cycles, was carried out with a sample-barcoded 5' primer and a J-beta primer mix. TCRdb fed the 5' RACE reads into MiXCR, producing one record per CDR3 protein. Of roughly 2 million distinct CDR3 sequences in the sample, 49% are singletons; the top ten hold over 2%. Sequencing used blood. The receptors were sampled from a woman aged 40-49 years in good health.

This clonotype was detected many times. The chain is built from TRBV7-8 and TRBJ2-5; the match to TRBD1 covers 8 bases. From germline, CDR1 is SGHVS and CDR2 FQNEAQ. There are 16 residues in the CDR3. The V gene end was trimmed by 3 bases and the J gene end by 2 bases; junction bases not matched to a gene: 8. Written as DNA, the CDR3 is TGTGCCAGCAGCTTTCCCGGGACAGGAGTTCAAGAGACCCAGTACTTC. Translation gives CASSFPGTGVQETQYF.

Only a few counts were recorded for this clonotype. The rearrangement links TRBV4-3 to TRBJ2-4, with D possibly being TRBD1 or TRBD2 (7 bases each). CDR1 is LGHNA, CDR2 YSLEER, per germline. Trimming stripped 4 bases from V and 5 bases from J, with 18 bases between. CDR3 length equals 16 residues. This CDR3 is CASSRDREGYENIQYF. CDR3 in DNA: TGCGCCAGCAGCCGAGACAGGGAGGGATACGAAAACATTCAGTACTTC.

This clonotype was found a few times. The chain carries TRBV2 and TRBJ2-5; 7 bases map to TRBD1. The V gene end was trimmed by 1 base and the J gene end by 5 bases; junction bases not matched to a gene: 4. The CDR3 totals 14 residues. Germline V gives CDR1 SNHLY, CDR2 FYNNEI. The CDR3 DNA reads TGTGCCAGCAGTGAAGAACTAGGGGGCGAGACCCAGTACTTC. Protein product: CASSEELGGETQYF.

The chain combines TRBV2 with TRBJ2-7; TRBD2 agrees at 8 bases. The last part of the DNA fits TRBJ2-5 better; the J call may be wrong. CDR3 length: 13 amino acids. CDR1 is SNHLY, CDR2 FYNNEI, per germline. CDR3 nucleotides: TGTGCCAGCATTAGCGGGACTAAAGAGACCCAGTACTTC. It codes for CASISGTKETQYF.

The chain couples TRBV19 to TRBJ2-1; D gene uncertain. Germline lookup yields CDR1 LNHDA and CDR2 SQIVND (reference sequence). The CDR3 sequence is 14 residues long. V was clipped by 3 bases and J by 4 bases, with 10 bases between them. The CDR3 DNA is TGTGCCAGTAGTATTCCGAACAGTTACAATGAGCAGTTCTTC. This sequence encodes CASSIPNSYNEQFF.

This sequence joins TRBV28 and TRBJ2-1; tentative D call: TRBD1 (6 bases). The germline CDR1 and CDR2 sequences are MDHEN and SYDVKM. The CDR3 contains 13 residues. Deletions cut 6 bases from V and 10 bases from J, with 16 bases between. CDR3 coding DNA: TGTGCCAGCAGCAACAGGGAAGCGGACGAGCAGTTCTTC. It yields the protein CASSNREADEQFF.

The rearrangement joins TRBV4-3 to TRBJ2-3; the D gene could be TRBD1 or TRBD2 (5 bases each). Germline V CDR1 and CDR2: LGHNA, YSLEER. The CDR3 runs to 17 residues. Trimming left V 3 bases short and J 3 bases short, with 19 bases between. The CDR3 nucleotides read TGCGCCAGCAGCCACGCCGTCGGGACCTCTAGTACAGATACGCAGTATTTT. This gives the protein CASSHAVGTSSTDTQYF.

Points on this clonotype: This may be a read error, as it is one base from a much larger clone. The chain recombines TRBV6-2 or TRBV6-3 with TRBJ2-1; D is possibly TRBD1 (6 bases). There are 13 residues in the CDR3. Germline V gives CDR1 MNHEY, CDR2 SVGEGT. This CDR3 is CASSLRDNNEHFF. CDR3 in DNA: TGTGCCAGCAGTTTACGGGACAACAATGAGCATTTCTTC.

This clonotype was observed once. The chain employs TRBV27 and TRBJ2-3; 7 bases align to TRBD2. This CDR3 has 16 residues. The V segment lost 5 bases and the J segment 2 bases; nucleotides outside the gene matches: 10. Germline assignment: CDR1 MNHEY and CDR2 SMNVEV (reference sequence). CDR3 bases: TGTGCCAGCAGTACCTTGGCGGGGGTCTACACAGATACGCAGTATTTT. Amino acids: CASSTLAGVYTDTQYF.

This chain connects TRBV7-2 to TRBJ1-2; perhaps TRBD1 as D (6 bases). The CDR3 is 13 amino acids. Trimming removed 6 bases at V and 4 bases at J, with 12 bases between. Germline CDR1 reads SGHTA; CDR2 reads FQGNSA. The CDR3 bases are TGTGCCAGCAGAACTGGACAGATCTATGGCTACACCTTC. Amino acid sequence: CASRTGQIYGYTF.

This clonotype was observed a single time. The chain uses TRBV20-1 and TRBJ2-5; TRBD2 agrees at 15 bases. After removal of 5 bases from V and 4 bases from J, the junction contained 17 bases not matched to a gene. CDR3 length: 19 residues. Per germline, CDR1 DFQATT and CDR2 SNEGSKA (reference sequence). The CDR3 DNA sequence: TGCAGTGCTTCTCACTGGACTAGCGGGGGGGCCTCGGGTCCAGAGACCCAGTACTTC. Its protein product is CSASHWTSGGASGPETQYF.

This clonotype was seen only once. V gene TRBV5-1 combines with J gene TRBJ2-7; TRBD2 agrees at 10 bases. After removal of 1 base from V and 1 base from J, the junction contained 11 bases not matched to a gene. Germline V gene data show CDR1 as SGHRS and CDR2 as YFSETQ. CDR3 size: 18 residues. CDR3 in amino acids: CASSLQWSGGAGSYEQYF. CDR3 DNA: TGCGCCAGCAGCTTGCAGTGGAGCGGGGGGGCGGGGTCCTACGAGCAGTACTTC.

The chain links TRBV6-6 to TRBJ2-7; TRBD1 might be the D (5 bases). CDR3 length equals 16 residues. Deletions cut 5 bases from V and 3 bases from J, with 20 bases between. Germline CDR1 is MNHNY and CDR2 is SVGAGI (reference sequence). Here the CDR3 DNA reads TGTGCCAGCAGTCGCGGTCAGGTCAGGGCGGACTACGAGCAGTACTTC. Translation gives CASSRGQVRADYEQYF.

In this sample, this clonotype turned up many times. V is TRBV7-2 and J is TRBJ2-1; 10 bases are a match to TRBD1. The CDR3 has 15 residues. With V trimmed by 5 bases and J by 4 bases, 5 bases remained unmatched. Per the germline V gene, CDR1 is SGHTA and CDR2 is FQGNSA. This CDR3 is CASSLGQGRYNEQFF. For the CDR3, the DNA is TGTGCCAGCAGCCTGGGACAGGGGAGGTACAATGAGCAGTTCTTC.

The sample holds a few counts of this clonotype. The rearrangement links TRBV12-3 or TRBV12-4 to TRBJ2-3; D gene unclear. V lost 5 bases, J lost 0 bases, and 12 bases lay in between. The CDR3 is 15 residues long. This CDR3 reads CASSEHGSSTDTQYF. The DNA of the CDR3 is TGTGCCAGCAGTGAACATGGTAGTAGCACAGATACGCAGTATTTT.

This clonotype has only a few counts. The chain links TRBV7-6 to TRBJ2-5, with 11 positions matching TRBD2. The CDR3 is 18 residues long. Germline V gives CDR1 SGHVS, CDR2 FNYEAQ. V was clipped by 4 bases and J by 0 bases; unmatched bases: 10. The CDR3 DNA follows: TGTGCCAGCAGCTCCCTAGGGGGGACTAGCGGTGACCAAGAGACCCAGTACTTC. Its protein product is CASSSLGGTSGDQETQYF.

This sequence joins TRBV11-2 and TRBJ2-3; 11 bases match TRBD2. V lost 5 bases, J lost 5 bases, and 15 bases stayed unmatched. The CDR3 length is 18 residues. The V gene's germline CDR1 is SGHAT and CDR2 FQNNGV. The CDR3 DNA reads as TGTGCCAGCAGCGTGTTGAATAGCGGGGGGGCTATTGAAGATACGCAGTATTTT. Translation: CASSVLNSGGAIEDTQYF.

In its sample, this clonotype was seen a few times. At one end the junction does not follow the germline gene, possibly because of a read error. The CDR3 DNA reads as TGCAGTGCTAGAGGGTCAAACCAGGAGACCCAGTACTTC. This gives the protein CSARGSNQETQYF. This chain connects TRBV20-1 to TRBJ2-5; no definite D call. The CDR3 has 13 residues. Germline V lookup: CDR1 DFQATT, CDR2 SNEGSKA (reference sequence).

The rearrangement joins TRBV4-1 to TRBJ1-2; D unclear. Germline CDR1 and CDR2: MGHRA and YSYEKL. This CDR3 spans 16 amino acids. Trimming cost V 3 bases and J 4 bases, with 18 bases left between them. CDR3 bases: TGCGCCAGCAGCCATGGCGACGGGCTACGCGGCTATGGCTACACCTTC. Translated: CASSHGDGLRGYGYTF.

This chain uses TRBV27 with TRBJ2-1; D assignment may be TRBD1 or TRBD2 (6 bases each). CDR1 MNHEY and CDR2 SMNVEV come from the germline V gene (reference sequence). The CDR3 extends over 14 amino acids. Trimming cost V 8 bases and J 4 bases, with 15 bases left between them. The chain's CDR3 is CASRGGPGYNEQFF. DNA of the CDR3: TGTGCCAGCCGTGGGGGGCCCGGATACAATGAGCAGTTCTTC.

CDR3 loop: CASSLYAGGGEQYF. CDR3 DNA: TGTGCCAGCAGTTTATATGCAGGGGGCGGTGAGCAGTACTTC. The rearrangement uses TRBV28 and TRBJ2-7; 8 bases match TRBD1. J was trimmed by 7 bases and V by 1 base; bases with no gene match: 6. The CDR3 consists of 14 residues. Germline V lookup: CDR1 MDHEN, CDR2 SYDVKM.

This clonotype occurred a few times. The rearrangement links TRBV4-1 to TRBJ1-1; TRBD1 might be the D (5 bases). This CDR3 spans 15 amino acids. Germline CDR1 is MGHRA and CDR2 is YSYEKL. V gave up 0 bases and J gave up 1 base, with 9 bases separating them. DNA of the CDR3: TGCGCCAGCAGCCAAGACCCGCAGGGGAACACTGAAGCTTTCTTT. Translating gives CASSQDPQGNTEAFF.

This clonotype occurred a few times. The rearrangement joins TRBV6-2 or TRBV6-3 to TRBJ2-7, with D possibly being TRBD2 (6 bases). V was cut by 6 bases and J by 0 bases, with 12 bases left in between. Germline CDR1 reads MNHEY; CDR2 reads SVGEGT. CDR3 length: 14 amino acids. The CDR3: CASSKNSGSYEQYF. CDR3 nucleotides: TGTGCCAGCAGCAAAAATAGCGGCTCCTACGAGCAGTACTTC.

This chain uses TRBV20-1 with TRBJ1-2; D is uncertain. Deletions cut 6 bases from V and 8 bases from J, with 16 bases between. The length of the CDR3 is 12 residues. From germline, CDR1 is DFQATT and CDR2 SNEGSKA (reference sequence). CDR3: CSAPTTGGGYTF. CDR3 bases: TGCAGTGCCCCCACGACCGGCGGGGGCTACACCTTC.

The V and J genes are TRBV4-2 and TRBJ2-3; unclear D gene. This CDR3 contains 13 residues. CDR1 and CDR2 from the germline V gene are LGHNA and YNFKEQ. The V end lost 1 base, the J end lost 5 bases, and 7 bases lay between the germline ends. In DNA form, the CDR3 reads TGTGCCAGCAGCCAAGGATCTGAAGATACGCAGTATTTT. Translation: CASSQGSEDTQYF.

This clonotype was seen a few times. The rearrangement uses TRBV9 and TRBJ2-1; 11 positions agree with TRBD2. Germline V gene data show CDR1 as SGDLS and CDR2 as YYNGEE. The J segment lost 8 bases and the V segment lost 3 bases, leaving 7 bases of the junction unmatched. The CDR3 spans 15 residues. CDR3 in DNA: TGTGCCAGCAGCGGTTGGACTAGCGGGTTCGATGAGCAGTTCTTC. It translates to CASSGWTSGFDEQFF.

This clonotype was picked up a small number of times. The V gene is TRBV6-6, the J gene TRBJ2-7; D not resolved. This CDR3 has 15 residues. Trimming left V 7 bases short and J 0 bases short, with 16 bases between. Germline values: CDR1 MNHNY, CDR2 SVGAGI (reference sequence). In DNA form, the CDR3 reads TGTGCCAGCATCCCGGACGGAGCCAACTCCTACGAGCAGTACTTC. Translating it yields CASIPDGANSYEQYF.

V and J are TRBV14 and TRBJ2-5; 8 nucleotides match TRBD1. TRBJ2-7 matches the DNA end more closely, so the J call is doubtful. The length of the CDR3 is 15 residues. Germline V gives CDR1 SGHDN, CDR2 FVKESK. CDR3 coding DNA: TGTGCCAGCAGCATCGGACAGGGAAGAGCCTACGAGCAGTACTTC. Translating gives CASSIGQGRAYEQYF.

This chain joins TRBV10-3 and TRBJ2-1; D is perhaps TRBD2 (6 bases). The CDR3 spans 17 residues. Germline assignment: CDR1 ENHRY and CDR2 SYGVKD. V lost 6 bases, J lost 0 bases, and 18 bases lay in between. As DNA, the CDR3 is TGTGCCATCAGGGGTTCCCTTGGGGAGGACTCCTACAATGAGCAGTTCTTC. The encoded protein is CAIRGSLGEDSYNEQFF.

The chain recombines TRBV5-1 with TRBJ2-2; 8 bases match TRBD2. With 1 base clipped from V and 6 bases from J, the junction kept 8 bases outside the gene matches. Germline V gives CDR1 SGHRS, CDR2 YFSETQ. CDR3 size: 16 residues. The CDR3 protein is CASSLYASGGSGELFF. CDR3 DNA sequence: TGCGCCAGCAGCTTGTATGCGTCGGGAGGGTCCGGGGAGCTGTTTTTT.

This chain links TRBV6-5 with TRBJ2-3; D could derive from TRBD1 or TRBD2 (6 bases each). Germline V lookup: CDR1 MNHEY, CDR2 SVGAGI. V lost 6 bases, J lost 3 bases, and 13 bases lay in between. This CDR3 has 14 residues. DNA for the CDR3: TGTGCCAGCAGGGATCGGGGGCCGACAGATACGCAGTATTTT. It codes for CASRDRGPTDTQYF.

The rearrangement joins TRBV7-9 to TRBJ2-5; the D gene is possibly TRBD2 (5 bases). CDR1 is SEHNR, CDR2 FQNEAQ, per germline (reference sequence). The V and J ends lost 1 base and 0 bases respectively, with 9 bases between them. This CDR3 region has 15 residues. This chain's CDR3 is CASSLVDGNQETQYF. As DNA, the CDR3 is TGTGCCAGCAGCTTAGTTGACGGGAACCAAGAGACCCAGTACTTC. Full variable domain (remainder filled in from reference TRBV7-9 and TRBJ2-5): DTGVSQNPRHKITKRGQNVTFRCDPISEHNRLYWYRQTLGQGPEFLTYFQNEAQLEKSRLLSDRFSAERPKGSFSTLEIQRTEQGDSAMYLCASSLVDGNQETQYFGPGTRLLVL.